The clone carrying this T cell receptor beta chain turned up a few times. Its target is not known. The junction and the germline gene differ at one end; a read error may be behind it. This entry belongs to a study of metastatic and nonmetastatic thyroid tumors. Study overall: Both malignant and benign thyroid patients supplied peripheral blood and tumor or nodule tissue samples, across which the repertoires of these patients were then compared.

The CDR3 is 12 residues long. The germline V gene has CDR1 SGHDN and CDR2 FVKESK. Methods used by the authors: Researchers built a distant-metastasis classifier for papillary thyroid cancer that drew on CDR3 differences across clinicopathological groups. TCRdb reanalyzed the PCR reads via MiXCR. TCRdb assigned the V and J calls; the authors' analysis was not used. The profile covers some 55,000 clones, with 20% appearing a single time and roughly 4% taken by the ten largest. Findings and limits, study-wide: It was reportedly found that TCR beta diversity was significantly higher in malignant thyroid tumors than in benign nodules, a difference seen in both blood and tumor samples.

Each patient went into thyroid surgery without having received any treatment. The genes are TRBV14 and TRBJ1-2; D gene unclear. What was sequenced was blood. The TCR was taken from a female donor with papillary thyroid cancer or a benign thyroid nodule (not recorded which). Some clones in this sample may be carry-over from other donors' samples. CDR3 loop: CASSQDRVRQSF. CDR3 in DNA: TGTGCCAGCAGCCAAGATAGGGTCCGCCAGTCCTTC.